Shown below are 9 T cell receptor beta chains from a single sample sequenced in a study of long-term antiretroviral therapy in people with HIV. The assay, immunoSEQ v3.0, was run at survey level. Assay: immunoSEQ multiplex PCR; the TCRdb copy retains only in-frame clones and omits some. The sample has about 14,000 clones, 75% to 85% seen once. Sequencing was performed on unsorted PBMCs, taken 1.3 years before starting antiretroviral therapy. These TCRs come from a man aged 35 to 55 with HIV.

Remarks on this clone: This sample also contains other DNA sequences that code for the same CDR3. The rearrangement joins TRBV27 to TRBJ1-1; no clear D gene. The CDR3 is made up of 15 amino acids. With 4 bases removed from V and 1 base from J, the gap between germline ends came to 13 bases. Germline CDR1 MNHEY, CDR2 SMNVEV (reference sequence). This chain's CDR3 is CASSSPLGANTEAFF. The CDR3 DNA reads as TGTGCCAGCAGTTCTCCCCTGGGCGCGAACACTGAAGCTTTCTTT.

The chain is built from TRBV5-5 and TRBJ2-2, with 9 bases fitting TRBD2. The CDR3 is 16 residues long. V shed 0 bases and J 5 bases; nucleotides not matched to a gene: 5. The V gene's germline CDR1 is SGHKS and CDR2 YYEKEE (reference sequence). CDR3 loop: CASSLEPAGGTGELFF. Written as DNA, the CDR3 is TGTGCCAGCAGCTTGGAGCCAGCGGGGGGAACCGGGGAGCTGTTTTTT.

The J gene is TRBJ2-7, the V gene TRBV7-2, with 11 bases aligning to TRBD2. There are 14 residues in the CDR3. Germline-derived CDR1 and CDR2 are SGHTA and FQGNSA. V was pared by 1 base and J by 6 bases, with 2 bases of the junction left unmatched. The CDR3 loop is CASSLVAGGPEQYF. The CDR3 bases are TGTGCCAGCAGCTTAGTAGCGGGGGGGCCCGAGCAGTACTTC.

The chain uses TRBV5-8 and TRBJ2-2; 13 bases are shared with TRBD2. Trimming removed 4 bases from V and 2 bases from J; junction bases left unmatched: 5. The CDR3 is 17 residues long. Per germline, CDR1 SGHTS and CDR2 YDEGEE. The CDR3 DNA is TGTGCCAGCAGCACGGGGACTAGCGGGGACAACACCGGGGAGCTGTTTTTT. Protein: CASSTGTSGDNTGELFF.

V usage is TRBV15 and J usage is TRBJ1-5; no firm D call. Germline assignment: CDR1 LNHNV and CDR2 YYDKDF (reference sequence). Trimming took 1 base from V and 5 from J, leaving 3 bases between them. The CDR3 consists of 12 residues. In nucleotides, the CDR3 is TGTGCCACCAGCAGAGGGGATCAGCCCCAGCATTTT. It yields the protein CATSRGDQPQHF.

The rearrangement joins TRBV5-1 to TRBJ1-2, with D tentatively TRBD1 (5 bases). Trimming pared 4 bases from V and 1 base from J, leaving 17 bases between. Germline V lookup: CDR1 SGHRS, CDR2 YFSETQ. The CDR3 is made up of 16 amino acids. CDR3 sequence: CASSITGEPYNYGYTF. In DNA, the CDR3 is TGCGCCAGCAGCATTACAGGAGAACCTTATAACTATGGCTACACCTTC.

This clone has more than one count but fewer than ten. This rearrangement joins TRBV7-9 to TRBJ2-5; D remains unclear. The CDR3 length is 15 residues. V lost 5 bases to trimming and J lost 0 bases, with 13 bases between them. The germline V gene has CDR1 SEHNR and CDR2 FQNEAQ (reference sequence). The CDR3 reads CASSTATQYQETQYF. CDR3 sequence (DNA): TGTGCCAGCAGCACGGCTACACAGTACCAAGAGACCCAGTACTTC.

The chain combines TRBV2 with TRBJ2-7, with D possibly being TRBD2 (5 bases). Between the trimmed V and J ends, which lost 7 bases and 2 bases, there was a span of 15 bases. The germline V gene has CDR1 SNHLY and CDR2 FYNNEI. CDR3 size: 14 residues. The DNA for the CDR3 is TGTGCCAGCAAGGTTAGAGCGGTTGCCTACGAGCAGTACTTC. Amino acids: CASKVRAVAYEQYF.

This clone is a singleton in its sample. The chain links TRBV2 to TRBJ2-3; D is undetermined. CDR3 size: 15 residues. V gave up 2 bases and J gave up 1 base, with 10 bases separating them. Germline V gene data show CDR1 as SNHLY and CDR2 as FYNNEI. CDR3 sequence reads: CASSEKPSRTDTQYF. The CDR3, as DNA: TGTGCCAGCAGTGAAAAGCCATCTCGCACAGATACGCAGTATTTT.